This T cell receptor beta chain was sequenced during a study of T cells after yellow fever vaccination. Study-level results: The presence of abundant clonotypes contaminating from the bulk population was possible in FACS-sorted repertoires. Though it reached lower strength, the secondary response hit its peak faster, day 5 versus 15.

This clonotype turned up a few times. The antigen is unknown. Template switching with 5'RACE generated the TCR cDNA and added a universal primer site and UMIs. TCRdb re-called the 5' RACE reads through MiXCR, storing one row per CDR3 protein. This sample yields roughly 310,000 distinct CDR3 sequences, of which roughly 4% are seen a single time; less than 25% belongs to the top ten. The input for sequencing was PBMCs, taken on the day of the yellow fever booster vaccination. The TCR originated in a man younger than 30 who received the YFV17D yellow fever vaccine.

CDR3 amino acids: CASSPVTRTSKNIQYF. The CDR3 nucleotides are TGTGCCAGCTCACCGGTCACGCGAACCTCCAAAAACATTCAGTACTTC. The rearrangement links TRBV18 to TRBJ2-4; no reliable D call. CDR1 and CDR2 from the germline V gene are KGHSH and LQKENI. CDR3 length: 16 amino acids. V shed 3 bases and J shed 2 bases, with 14 bases lying between them.